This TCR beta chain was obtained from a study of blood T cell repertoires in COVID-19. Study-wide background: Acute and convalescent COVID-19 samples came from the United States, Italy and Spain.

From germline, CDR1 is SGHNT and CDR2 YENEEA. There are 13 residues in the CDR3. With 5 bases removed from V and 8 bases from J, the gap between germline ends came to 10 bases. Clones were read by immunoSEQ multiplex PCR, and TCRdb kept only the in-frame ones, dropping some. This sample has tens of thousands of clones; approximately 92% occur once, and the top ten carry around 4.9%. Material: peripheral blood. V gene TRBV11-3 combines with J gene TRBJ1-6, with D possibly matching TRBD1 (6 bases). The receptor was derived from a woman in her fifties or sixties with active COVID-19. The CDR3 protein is CASSRGADSPLHF. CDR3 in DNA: TGTGCCAGCAGCCGGGGGGCCGATTCACCCCTCCACTTT. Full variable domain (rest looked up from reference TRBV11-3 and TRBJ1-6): EAGVVQSPRYKIIEKKQPVAFWCNPISGHNTLYWYLQNLGQGPELLIRYENEEAVDDSQLPKDRFSAERLKGVDSTLKIQPAELGDSAVYLCASSRGADSPLHFGNGTRLTVT.